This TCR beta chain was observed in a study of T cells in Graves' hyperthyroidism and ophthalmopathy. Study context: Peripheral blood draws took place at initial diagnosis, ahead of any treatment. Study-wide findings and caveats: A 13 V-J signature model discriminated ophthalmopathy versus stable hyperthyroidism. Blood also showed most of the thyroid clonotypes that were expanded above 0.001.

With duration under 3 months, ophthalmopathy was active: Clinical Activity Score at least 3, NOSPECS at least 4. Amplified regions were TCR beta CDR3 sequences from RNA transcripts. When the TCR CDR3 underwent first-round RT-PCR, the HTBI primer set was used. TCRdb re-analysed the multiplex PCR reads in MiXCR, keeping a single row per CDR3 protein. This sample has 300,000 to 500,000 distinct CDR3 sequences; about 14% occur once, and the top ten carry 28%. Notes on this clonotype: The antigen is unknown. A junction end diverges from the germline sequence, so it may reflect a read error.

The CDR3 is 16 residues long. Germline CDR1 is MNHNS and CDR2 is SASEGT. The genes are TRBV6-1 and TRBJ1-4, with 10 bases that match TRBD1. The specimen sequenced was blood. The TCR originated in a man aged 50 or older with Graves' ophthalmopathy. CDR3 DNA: TGTGCCAGCAGGAAGGGGGCCGGGACAGGGGCGGAAAAACTGCTTTTT. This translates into CASRKGAGTGAEKLLF.